One T cell receptor beta chain is described in this entry. The antigen it binds to is not known. No much larger clone is present one base from it, and per-base qualities are unavailable. The donors were healthy, HIV-negative adults with no recently reported acute infections or vaccinations. All donors were Caucasian adults living in Nashville, Tennessee, USA. For unsorted samples, roughly 81 million PBMCs were counted and genomic DNA was extracted with the QIAamp DNA Blood Mini kit. Blood was collected by leukapheresis, and PBMCs were isolated by Ficoll-Histopaque density gradient centrifugation and then cryopreserved in liquid nitrogen vapor phase. The CDR3 covers 17 residues, taking in both the cysteine and the phenylalanine. Just the 51-base CDR3 DNA is kept, in frame starting at base 1. The sample originates from a study of shared clonotypes between healthy human individuals (dated by TCRdb to about 2020). Regarding the study in general: The cohort included a few men and a couple of women between 18 and 49 years of age. To estimate repertoire size and how much clonotypes are shared between individuals, the study performed deep sequencing of blood TCR repertoires from a few healthy adults. To increase sequencing depth and limit assay-specific biases, TCR repertoire library preparation and sequencing were carried out by different laboratories using diverse techniques. Leukapheresis yielded between about 0.94 and 9.5 billion PBMCs per donor.

Broad study findings and their caveats: Because the study included only a small number of donors, the genetic and exposure-history diversity represented was limited. Pairwise subsampling led to the expectation that sequencing depth would affect the degree of clonotype sharing among donors. Only blood was sampled, and tissue TCR repertoires likely differ from those in blood.

TCR CDR3 regions were amplified from genomic DNA by multiplex PCR using the deep immunoSEQ assay. Extracted genomic DNA from each cell subset was distributed evenly across all wells of several immunoSEQ 96-well plates, and each plate was treated as a replicate. Each replicate PCR for unsorted PBMC received about 0.3 ug genomic DNA, equal to approximately 29,000 T cell genomes. Unsorted PBMC genomic DNA was sequenced across ten immunoSEQ deep assay plates. Purified libraries were measured with a Qubit 3.0 fluorometer, size-checked on a Bioanalyzer 2100, and measured again with the KAPA Library Quantification kit. Every immunoSEQ 96-well plate was sequenced on a dedicated single-read 150-cycle Illumina NextSeq 550 flow cell. Regarding the original processing steps: Because only junctional sequences without quality scores were contained in the immunoSEQ output, filtering matching that applied to full-length reads could not be performed. To assign V/J genes and CDR3, sequences were annotated using PyIR, a Python wrapper for IgBLAST v1.9, with IMGT germline references. Reads with weak V/J assignments (E-value above 1e-6), missing CDR3, stop codons, out-of-frame junctions, or ambiguous translated residues were removed. V3J clonotypes were defined as sequences sharing an identical inferred V gene, J gene, and CDR3 amino acid sequence. Percentage overlap between repertoires was calculated by dividing the number of shared unique clonotypes by the size of the smaller repertoire. Three approaches were used to assess repertoire richness: RTK rarefaction, the Chao1 estimator, and Recon v2.1 estimates of unobserved clonotypes. Held by TCRdb, this immuneACCESS table contains in-frame sequences only and omits some clones. Under half of the omission traces to an unresolved V gene where checked; the cause of the rest is unknown. V, J and clone size are those of that table, while D and trimming were read from the DNA. The sample has some 490,000 clones on record, around 80% of them singletons. The top ten clonotypes cover 12% of the sample.

Material for sequencing was PBMCs. The chain is encoded by TRBV21-1 joined to TRBJ1-1; no DNA check was done on the table's D call, TRBD1. TRBV21-1 is termed a pseudogene. The TCR was taken from a woman aged 40 to 50 in good health. Some clones in this sample may be carry-over from other donors' samples. The nucleotide sequence is TGTGCCAGCAGCAAAATAGGGACAGCCATGGGGAACACTGAAGCTTTCTTT. It codes for CASSKIGTAMGNTEAFF.